These 28 T cell receptor beta chains originate from one sample sequenced in a study of T cells in Graves' hyperthyroidism and ophthalmopathy (dated by TCRdb to between 2018 and 2021). The library was made by multiplex PCR. The sequencer listed for this sample is Illumina HiSeq 2000. The TCR beta CDR3 regions were amplified from the RNA transcripts. The first round of RT-PCR for the TCR CDR3 was performed with the HTBI primer set and the Qiagen OneStep RT-PCR kit. The public sequencing data were trimmed at Q25 with fastp and processed into clonotypes with MiXCR by TCRdb, which kept only in-frame beta chains. A single entry per CDR3 protein holds the most common genes and DNA from its merged rows. In this sample the table shows fewer than 650,000 distinct CDR3 sequences, roughly 14% of which occur a single time. 4.3% of the sample belongs to the ten largest clones. Input material: blood. The source of these receptors is a woman aged 40-49 years with Graves' ophthalmopathy.

This clonotype was observed at least ten times. The chain recombines TRBV30 with TRBJ1-5; D not certain. The CDR3 sequence is 13 residues long. CDR1 GTSNPN and CDR2 SVGIG come from the germline V gene (reference sequence). Trimming removed 3 bases at V and 7 bases at J, with 13 bases between. The DNA for the CDR3 is TGTGCCTGGAGCGACGACATAGCACAGCCCCAGCATTTT. Translation: CAWSDDIAQPQHF.

This sequence joins TRBV19 and TRBJ2-7; 9 nucleotides line up with TRBD2. The CDR3 is made up of 14 amino acids. The germline V gene encodes CDR1 LNHDA and CDR2 SQIVND (reference sequence). The V and J ends lost 6 bases and 3 bases, in that order; junction bases with no gene match: 6. CDR3 protein: CASSLAGTLYEQYF. CDR3 bases: TGTGCCAGTAGCCTAGCGGGAACTCTCTACGAGCAGTACTTC.

This clonotype occurred many times. The chain is built from TRBV29-1 and TRBJ1-2; D uncertain. CDR3 length: 14 residues. Trimming took off 0 bases at V and 5 bases at J, with 13 bases between the two ends. Germline CDR1 and CDR2: SQVTM and ANQGSEA. CDR3 coding DNA: TGCAGCGTTGAAGATCGGATAGGTCCTTATGGCTACACCTTC. Translation: CSVEDRIGPYGYTF. Drawing the rest from reference TRBV29-1 and TRBJ1-2, the complete variable domain is SAVISQKPSRDICQRGTSLTIQCQVDSQVTMMFWYRQQPGQSLTLIATANQGSEATYESGFVIDKFPISRPNLTFSTLTVSNMSPEDSSIYLCSVEDRIGPYGYTFGSGTRLTVV.

This clonotype was found many times. The V gene is TRBV6-1, the J gene TRBJ1-2; no clear D gene. The CDR3 length is 11 residues. Germline CDR1 MNHNS, CDR2 SASEGT. Trimming left V 10 bases short and J 0 bases short, with 6 bases between. In nucleotides, the CDR3 is TGTGCCACAACGGCTAACTATGGCTACACCTTC. Amino acid sequence: CATTANYGYTF.

This clonotype was recorded once. The chain has TRBV11-2 and TRBJ2-5, with D unclear. Germline CDR1 reads SGHAT; CDR2 reads FQNNGV. The V end lost 3 bases, the J end lost 2 bases, and 13 bases lay between the germline ends. CDR3 length: 15 amino acids. The CDR3 DNA reads as TGTGCCAGCAGCTTTAGCTACTCAGATCAAGAGACCCAGTACTTC. This translates into CASSFSYSDQETQYF.

The V call is TRBV2, the J call TRBJ2-5; TRBD2 agrees at 7 bases. The CDR3 is 15 amino acids. The V gene's germline CDR1 is SNHLY and CDR2 FYNNEI. J gave up 5 bases and V 3 bases, and 9 bases lay outside the gene matches. CDR3 nucleotides: TGTGCCAGCAGTGATGGCGGGAGCCAGTGGGAGACCCAGTACTTC. Its protein product is CASSDGGSQWETQYF. Full variable domain (missing parts from reference TRBV2 and TRBJ2-5): EPEVTQTPSHQVTQMGQEVILRCVPISNHLYFYWYRQILGQKVEFLVSFYNNEISEKSEIFDDQFSVERPDGSNFTLKIRSTKLEDSAMYFCASSDGGSQWETQYFGPGTRLLVL.

This clonotype was seen many times. The V call is TRBV27, the J call TRBJ2-7, with D perhaps TRBD2 (6 bases). V was pared by 5 bases and J by 0 bases, with 17 bases between. Germline V lookup: CDR1 MNHEY, CDR2 SMNVEV (reference sequence). This CDR3 spans 16 amino acids. The CDR3 loop is CASSVSLAASSYEQYF. CDR3 nucleotides: TGTGCCAGCAGTGTGTCACTAGCTGCCAGCTCCTACGAGCAGTACTTC.

This chain joins TRBV12-3 or TRBV12-4 and TRBJ1-5; tentatively, D is TRBD1 (6 bases). Trimming left V 6 bases short and J 3 bases short, with 15 bases between. CDR3 size: 15 residues. The CDR3 spells CASSNHREINQPQHF. For the CDR3, the DNA is TGTGCCAGCAGCAACCACAGGGAGATCAATCAGCCCCAGCATTTT.

This clonotype has more than one count but fewer than ten. This sequence joins TRBV19 and TRBJ1-5; D might be TRBD1 (5 bases). Germline V gene data show CDR1 as LNHDA and CDR2 as SQIVND (reference sequence). CDR3 length: 15 residues. Trimming removed 7 bases at V and 5 bases at J, with 18 bases between. Here the CDR3 DNA reads TGTGCCAGTAACCCATCGACAGCCGGATATCAGCCCCAGCATTTT. This sequence encodes CASNPSTAGYQPQHF.

This clonotype occurred many times. The rearrangement links TRBV12-3 or TRBV12-4 to TRBJ1-1, with D perhaps TRBD1 (6 bases). The CDR3 covers 17 residues. The V gene lost 3 bases and the J gene lost 2 bases, with 19 bases spanning the gap. Here the CDR3 DNA reads TGTGCCAGCAGTTTGGGGGGGGGCCACACTGTAAACACTGAAGCTTTCTTT. This encodes CASSLGGGHTVNTEAFF.

This clonotype was detected many times. The chain links TRBV4-1 to TRBJ2-7, with D possibly being TRBD2 (6 bases). The CDR3 has 13 amino acids. Looked up from germline, CDR1 is MGHRA and CDR2 is YSYEKL. Trimming took 0 bases from V and 5 from J, leaving 8 bases between them. CDR3 bases: TGCGCCAGCAGCCAAGAGTGGGAGGACGAGCAGTACTTC. Protein sequence: CASSQEWEDEQYF.

Written as DNA, the CDR3 is TGTGCCAGTAAAAGGGGACAGGAAAGCAATCAGCCCCAGCATTTT. Protein: CASKRGQESNQPQHF. The genes are TRBV19 and TRBJ1-5; 8 bases line up with TRBD1. Germline CDR1 and CDR2: LNHDA and SQIVND (reference sequence). This CDR3 comprises 15 residues. After removal of 7 bases from V and 1 base from J, the junction contained 6 bases not matched to a gene.

This clonotype appeared many times. The chain combines TRBV6-2 or TRBV6-3 with TRBJ2-7; TRBD2 agrees at 8 bases. The CDR3 has 14 amino acids. Germline CDR1 and CDR2: MNHEY and SVGEGT. Trimming removed 3 bases from V and 5 bases from J; junction bases left unmatched: 6. The DNA of the CDR3 is TGTGCCAGCAGTTATTTTCCAGCGGGAGACGAGCAGTACTTC. This sequence encodes CASSYFPAGDEQYF.

This clonotype has ten or more counts. CDR3 in amino acids: CASSLGLAVTQETQYF. CDR3 sequence (DNA): TGTGCCAGCAGCTTAGGGCTAGCGGTAACTCAAGAGACCCAGTACTTC. The chain is built from TRBV7-3 and TRBJ2-5; 7 nucleotides match TRBD2. The CDR3 totals 16 residues. Germline loops: CDR1 SGHTA, CDR2 FQGTGA. Germline trimming cut 2 bases from V and 2 bases from J; bases unmatched to any gene: 8.

In its sample, this clonotype was seen many times. The chain is built from TRBV6-5 and TRBJ1-2; the match to TRBD1 covers 7 bases. Germline CDR1 and CDR2: MNHEY and SVGAGI. CDR3 length equals 15 residues. The trim removed 6 bases at V and 0 bases at J, leaving 7 bases unmatched. As DNA, the CDR3 is TGTGCCAGCAGCTATGACAGGGCTACTAACTATGGCTACACCTTC. Translating gives CASSYDRATNYGYTF.

This clonotype was seen at least ten times. The chain carries TRBV19 and TRBJ1-1; D is ambiguous. Germline lookup yields CDR1 LNHDA and CDR2 SQIVND (reference sequence). V lost 0 bases and J lost 3, with 8 bases in between. The CDR3 totals 14 residues. As DNA, the CDR3 is TGTGCCAGTAGTATAGAGGGTTGGGACACTGAAGCTTTCTTT. Residues: CASSIEGWDTEAFF.

This clonotype was recorded many times. V is TRBV12-3 or TRBV12-4 and J is TRBJ1-6, with a tentative D call TRBD1 (6 bases). The CDR3 has 14 residues. The V gene lost 6 bases and the J gene lost 7 bases, with 13 bases spanning the gap. This chain's CDR3 is CASSRRGGNSPLHF. For the CDR3, the DNA is TGTGCCAGCAGCAGAAGGGGGGGGAATTCACCCCTCCACTTT.

This clonotype was seen many times. The V and J genes are TRBV12-3 or TRBV12-4 and TRBJ2-7; D call uncertain. Trimming removed 3 bases from V and 3 bases from J, with 9 bases in between. The CDR3 sequence is 13 residues long. The CDR3 DNA sequence: TGTGCCAGCAGTTTTAGACCCGACTACGAGCAGTACTTC. Translated: CASSFRPDYEQYF.

This clonotype was observed at least ten times. The gene calls are TRBV12-3 or TRBV12-4 and TRBJ2-7; D is uncertain. V was clipped by 3 bases and J by 2 bases, with 11 bases between them. The CDR3 extends over 14 amino acids. CDR3 residues: CASSFRDGAYEQYF. In nucleotides, the CDR3 is TGTGCCAGCAGTTTCCGCGACGGAGCCTACGAGCAGTACTTC.

This clonotype was detected a few times. This sequence joins TRBV10-3 and TRBJ2-6; 11 bases map to TRBD1. The CDR3 loop spans 16 amino acids. J was trimmed by 12 bases and V by 8 bases; bases with no gene match: 15. From germline, CDR1 is ENHRY and CDR2 SYGVKD. The CDR3 reads CAIAGAGGQGVGVLTF. CDR3 DNA: TGTGCCATCGCAGGAGCCGGGGGACAGGGGGTTGGCGTCCTGACTTTC.

This sequence joins TRBV4-1 and TRBJ2-7; D may be TRBD2 (6 bases). This CDR3 is built from 15 residues. From germline, CDR1 is MGHRA and CDR2 YSYEKL. The V and J ends lost 0 bases and 5 bases respectively, with 14 bases between them. The DNA for the CDR3 is TGCGCCAGCAGCCAAGAGGCGGGTGGCGGGAACGAGCAGTACTTC. Protein: CASSQEAGGGNEQYF.

This clonotype has a count of ten or more. One end of the junction varies from germline; a read error may be responsible. J is TRBJ2-7 and V is TRBV27; D gene uncertain. From germline, CDR1 is MNHEY and CDR2 SMNVEV (reference sequence). CDR3 length: 13 amino acids. The CDR3 protein is CASSLGSSFEQYF. DNA of the CDR3: TGTGCCAGCAGCCTTGGATCCTCCTTCGAGCAGTACTTC.

Only one count was recorded for this clonotype. The V gene is TRBV11-2, the J gene TRBJ1-5; D is perhaps TRBD1 (6 bases). The CDR3 is 18 residues long. Per germline, CDR1 SGHAT and CDR2 FQNNGV. Trimming removed 5 bases from V and 0 bases from J, with 20 bases in between. CDR3 sequence reads: CASSPLDRYPFSNQPQHF. CDR3 in DNA: TGTGCCAGCAGCCCATTGGACAGATACCCCTTTAGCAATCAGCCCCAGCATTTT.

The genes are TRBV6-2 or TRBV6-3 and TRBJ2-7; D may be TRBD2 (5 bases). The CDR3 consists of 14 residues. Per germline, CDR1 MNHEY and CDR2 SVGEGT. V dropped 0 bases and J dropped 6 bases, with 12 bases sitting between them. The CDR3 DNA follows: TGTGCCAGCAGTTACTCCAAGGAAGGAGGCGAGCAGTACTTC. Its translation: CASSYSKEGGEQYF.

This clonotype appeared many times. The chain uses TRBV28 and TRBJ1-3; no clear D gene. Germline V gene data show CDR1 as MDHEN and CDR2 as SYDVKM. This CDR3 is built from 14 residues. V lost 6 bases and J lost 12, with 21 bases in between. CDR3 residues: CASSQTPLIFDIYF. The CDR3 DNA reads as TGTGCCAGCAGCCAAACCCCACTGATCTTCGACATATATTTT. The full variable domain, in which reference TRBV28 and TRBJ1-3 provide the parts outside the CDR3, is DVKVTQSSRYLVKRTGEKVFLECVQDMDHENMFWYRQDPGLGLRLIYFSYDVKMKEKGDIPEGYSVSREKKERFSLILESASTNQTSMYLCASSQTPLIFDIYFGEGSWLTVV.

Many counts were recorded for this clonotype. This rearrangement joins TRBV10-3 to TRBJ2-7; weak D call: TRBD1 (6 bases). In germline, CDR1 is ENHRY, CDR2 SYGVKD. The ends were cut back, 3 bases at V and 0 bases at J, with 9 bases in the middle. This CDR3 has 14 residues. The chain's CDR3 is CAISDQGSSYEQYF. The CDR3 DNA is TGTGCCATCAGTGACCAGGGGAGCTCCTACGAGCAGTACTTC.

Many counts were recorded for this clonotype. The chain combines TRBV28 with TRBJ2-5; possibly TRBD2 for D (6 bases). V was shortened by 6 bases and J by 1 base, with 12 bases between the two germline ends. Germline CDR1 reads MDHEN; CDR2 reads SYDVKM. The CDR3 length is 14 residues. CDR3 residues: CASSIGSGQETQYF. DNA for the CDR3: TGTGCCAGCAGCATCGGGAGTGGCCAAGAGACCCAGTACTTC.

V gene TRBV15 combines with J gene TRBJ2-5; 8 nucleotides match TRBD1. The CDR3 is 15 residues long. V lost 5 bases and J lost 0; bases outside the gene matches: 5. CDR1 is LNHNV and CDR2 is YYDKDF in the germline V gene (reference sequence). CDR3 DNA sequence: TGTGCCACCAGCGGTCAGGGGGCGTACCAAGAGACCCAGTACTTC. Encoded protein: CATSGQGAYQETQYF.